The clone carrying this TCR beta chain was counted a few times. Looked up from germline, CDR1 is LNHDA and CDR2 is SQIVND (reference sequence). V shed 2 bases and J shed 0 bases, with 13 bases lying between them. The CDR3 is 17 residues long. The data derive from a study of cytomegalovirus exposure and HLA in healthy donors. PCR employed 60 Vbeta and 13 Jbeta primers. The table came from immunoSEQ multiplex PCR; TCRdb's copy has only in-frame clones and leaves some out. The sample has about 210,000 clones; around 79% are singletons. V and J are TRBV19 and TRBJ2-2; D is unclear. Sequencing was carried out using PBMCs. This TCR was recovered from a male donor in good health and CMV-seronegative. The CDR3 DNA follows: TGTGCCAGTAGTATAAAAGCGAGTCACGCGAACACCGGGGAGCTGTTTTTT. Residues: CASSIKASHANTGELFF.